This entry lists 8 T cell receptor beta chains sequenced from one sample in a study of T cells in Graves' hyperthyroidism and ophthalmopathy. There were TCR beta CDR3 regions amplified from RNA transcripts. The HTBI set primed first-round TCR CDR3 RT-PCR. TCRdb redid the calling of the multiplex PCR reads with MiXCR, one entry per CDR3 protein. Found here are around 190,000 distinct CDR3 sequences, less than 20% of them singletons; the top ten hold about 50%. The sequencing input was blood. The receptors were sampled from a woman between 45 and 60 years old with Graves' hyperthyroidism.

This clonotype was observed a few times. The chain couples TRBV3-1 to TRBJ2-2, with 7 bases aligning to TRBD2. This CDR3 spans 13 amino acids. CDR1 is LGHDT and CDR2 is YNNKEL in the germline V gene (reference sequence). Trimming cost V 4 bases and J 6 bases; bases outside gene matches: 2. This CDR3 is CASSRDYAGELFF. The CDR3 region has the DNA TGTGCCAGCAGCCGGGACTACGCCGGGGAGCTGTTTTTT.

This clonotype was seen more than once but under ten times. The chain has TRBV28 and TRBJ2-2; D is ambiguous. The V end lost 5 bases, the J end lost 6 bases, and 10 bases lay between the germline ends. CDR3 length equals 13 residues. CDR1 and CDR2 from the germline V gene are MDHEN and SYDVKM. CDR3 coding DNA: TGTGCCAGCAGTGGTAGAGTTTCCGGGGAGCTGTTTTTT. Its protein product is CASSGRVSGELFF.

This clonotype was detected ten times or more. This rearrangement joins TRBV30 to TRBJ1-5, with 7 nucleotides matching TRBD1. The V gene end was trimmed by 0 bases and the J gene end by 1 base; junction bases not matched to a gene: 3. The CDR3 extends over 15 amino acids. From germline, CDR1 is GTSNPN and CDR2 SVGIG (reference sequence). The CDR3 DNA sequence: TGTGCCTGGAGTGTCGTGACAGGGAGCAATCAGCCCCAGCATTTT. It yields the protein CAWSVVTGSNQPQHF. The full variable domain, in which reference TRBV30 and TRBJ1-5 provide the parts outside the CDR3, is SQTIHQWPATLVQPVGSPLSLECTVEGTSNPNLYWYRQAAGRGLQLLFYSVGIGQISSEVPQNLSASRPQDRQFILSSKKLLLSDSGFYLCAWSVVTGSNQPQHFGDGTRLSIL.

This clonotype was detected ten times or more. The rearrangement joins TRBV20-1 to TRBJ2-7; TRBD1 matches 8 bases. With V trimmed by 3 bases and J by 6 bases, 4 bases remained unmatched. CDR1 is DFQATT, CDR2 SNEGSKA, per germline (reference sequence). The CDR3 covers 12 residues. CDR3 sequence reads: CSASMTGVEQYF. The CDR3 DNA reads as TGCAGTGCTAGCATGACAGGGGTCGAGCAGTACTTC.

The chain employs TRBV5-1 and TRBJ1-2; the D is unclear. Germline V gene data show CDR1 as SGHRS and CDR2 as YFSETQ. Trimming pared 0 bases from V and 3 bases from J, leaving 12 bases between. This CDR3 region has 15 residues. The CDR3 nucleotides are TGCGCCAGCAGCTTGGACGGCCCTGGGGACTATGGCTACACCTTC. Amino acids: CASSLDGPGDYGYTF.

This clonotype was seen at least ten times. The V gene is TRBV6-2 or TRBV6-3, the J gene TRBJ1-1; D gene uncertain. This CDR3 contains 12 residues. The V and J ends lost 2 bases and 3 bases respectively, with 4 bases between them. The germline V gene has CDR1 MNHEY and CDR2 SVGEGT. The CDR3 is CASSYTHTEAFF. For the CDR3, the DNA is TGTGCCAGCAGTTACACCCACACTGAAGCTTTCTTT.

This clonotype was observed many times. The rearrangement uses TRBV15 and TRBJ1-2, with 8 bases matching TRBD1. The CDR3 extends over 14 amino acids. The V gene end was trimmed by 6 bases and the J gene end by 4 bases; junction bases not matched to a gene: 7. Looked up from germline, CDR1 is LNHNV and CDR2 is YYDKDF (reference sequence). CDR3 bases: TGTGCCACCAGACGGACAGGGCGGAGCTATGGCTACACCTTC. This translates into CATRRTGRSYGYTF.

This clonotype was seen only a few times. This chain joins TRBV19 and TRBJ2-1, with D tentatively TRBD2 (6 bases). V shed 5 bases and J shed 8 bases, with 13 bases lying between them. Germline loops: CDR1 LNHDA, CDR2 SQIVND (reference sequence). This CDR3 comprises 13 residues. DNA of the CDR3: TGTGCCAGTAGTGATCGGGGAGGAGATGAGCAGTTCTTC. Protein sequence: CASSDRGGDEQFF.